The 30 T cell receptor beta chains below were found in one sample sequenced in a study of regulatory T cells in long-lasting Graves disease. Arm-PCR with iRepertoire HTBI primers amplified the CDR3 regions for these TCR beta libraries. TCRdb reprocessed the multiplex PCR reads via MiXCR and lists one record per CDR3 protein. Of nearly 350,000 distinct CDR3 sequences detected, about 20% appear once; the ten largest clones hold less than 35%. Time point defined: persistent/refractory GD, antithyroid drugs over 5 years with positive TRAb. The TCR library was made from RNA that had been extracted from PBMCs in TRIzol. The sample in question was peripheral blood mononuclear cells (PBMCs), obtained when the disease was refractory, from a patient treated with antithyroid drugs. All receptors derive from a female donor with Graves disease.

This clonotype has a handful of counts. The V and J genes are TRBV20-1 and TRBJ2-3; D uncertain. This CDR3 has 15 amino acids. The ends were cut back, 6 bases at V and 3 bases at J, with 19 bases in the middle. Germline CDR1 DFQATT, CDR2 SNEGSKA (reference sequence). The CDR3 loop reads CSAPAPALGTDTQYF. As DNA, the CDR3 is TGCAGTGCCCCCGCCCCAGCGCTGGGAACAGATACGCAGTATTTT.

This clonotype was counted ten times or more. The chain has TRBV24-1 and TRBJ1-2, with TRBD1 as a possible D gene (6 bases). With 7 bases removed from V and 7 bases from J, the gap between germline ends came to 21 bases. The CDR3 has 15 amino acids. From germline, CDR1 is KGHDR and CDR2 SFDVKD. CDR3 DNA: TGTGCCACCAGCGTTGAGGGGGGCCCTATGCGTGGCTACACCTTC. Amino acids: CATSVEGGPMRGYTF.

The chain has TRBV7-9 and TRBJ1-2; the D is unclear. CDR3 length: 14 residues. Germline CDR1 and CDR2: SEHNR and FQNEAQ (reference sequence). V dropped 5 bases and J dropped 8 bases, with 18 bases sitting between them. CDR3 in amino acids: CASSLMSEGWGYTF. Here the CDR3 DNA reads TGTGCCAGCAGCCTGATGAGTGAGGGTTGGGGCTACACCTTC.

The V and J genes are TRBV5-6 and TRBJ2-1; 7 bases map to TRBD2. Trimming took 7 bases from V and 6 from J; bases not matched to a gene: 10. Germline values: CDR1 SGHDT, CDR2 YYEEEE. The CDR3 spans 14 residues. The CDR3 DNA is TGTGCCAGCCTTGGGGGGGGGTTCGGCAATGAGCAGTTCTTC. This translates into CASLGGGFGNEQFF.

This clonotype showed up many times. V gene TRBV12-5 combines with J gene TRBJ1-5; perhaps TRBD1 as D (5 bases). The CDR3 totals 15 residues. Germline loops: CDR1 LGHNT, CDR2 FRNRAP. Trimming shortened V by 2 bases and J by 3 bases, and 11 bases separated the two germline ends. CDR3 loop: CASGLSRGNNQPQHF. The CDR3, as DNA: TGTGCTAGTGGTTTGTCCCGGGGCAACAATCAGCCCCAGCATTTT.

In regard to this clonotype: This may arise from a read error, as a much more abundant clone is one base away. The final CDR3 position lacks the conserved phenylalanine or tryptophan, pointing to a likely read error. The J gene is TRBJ2-7, the V gene TRBV6-2 or TRBV6-3, with D hard to call. Germline loops: CDR1 MNHEY, CDR2 SVGEGT. The length of the CDR3 is 12 residues. Trimming shortened V by 6 bases and J by 4 bases, and 10 bases separated the two germline ends. CDR3 sequence reads: CASRHGRYEQYL. DNA for the CDR3: TGTGCCAGCAGACACGGACGATACGAGCAGTACCTC.

There are many counts of this clonotype. The chain employs TRBV11-2 and TRBJ1-3; a weak D match, TRBD1 (6 bases). Germline assignment: CDR1 SGHAT and CDR2 FQNNGV. V lost 2 bases to trimming and J lost 0 bases, with 14 bases between them. The CDR3 is 17 amino acids. The CDR3 nucleotides read TGTGCCAGCAGCTTATCATCGGGGGACACCTCTGGAAACACCATATATTTT. It is translated as CASSLSSGDTSGNTIYF.

The sample holds many counts of this clonotype. The chain is built from TRBV28 and TRBJ2-5; TRBD2 matches 8 bases. Trimming cost V 6 bases and J 6 bases; bases outside gene matches: 15. This CDR3 is built from 16 residues. Germline V gene data show CDR1 as MDHEN and CDR2 as SYDVKM. The CDR3 is CASRTRGVRGGKTQYF. The CDR3 DNA is TGTGCCAGCAGGACGAGGGGTGTACGGGGGGGAAAGACCCAGTACTTC.

The gene calls are TRBV11-2 and TRBJ2-3, with D tentatively TRBD1 (5 bases). The V and J ends lost 3 bases and 1 base respectively, with 11 bases between them. This CDR3 region has 15 residues. Germline CDR1 is SGHAT and CDR2 is FQNNGV. The CDR3 protein is CASSFGTGRTDTQYF. CDR3 DNA: TGTGCCAGCAGCTTCGGAACAGGACGCACAGATACGCAGTATTTT.

The chain has TRBV20-1 and TRBJ1-1; D call uncertain. V was trimmed by 3 bases and J by 2 bases, leaving 10 bases between them. Germline V gene data show CDR1 as DFQATT and CDR2 as SNEGSKA (reference sequence). CDR3 size: 13 residues. The CDR3 DNA reads TGCAGTGCTAGTGGTCAGGTAAACACTGAAGCTTTCTTT. This gives the protein CSASGQVNTEAFF.

This clonotype was counted many times. The rearrangement joins TRBV12-3 or TRBV12-4 to TRBJ2-7; no reliable D call. With 1 base removed from V and 2 bases from J, the gap between germline ends came to 6 bases. The CDR3 has 13 amino acids. This CDR3 reads CASSLDRTYEQYF. The CDR3 region has the DNA TGTGCCAGCAGTTTAGACCGGACCTACGAGCAGTACTTC.

This clonotype was recorded many times. The V and J genes are TRBV28 and TRBJ1-1, with 8 bases matching TRBD1. With 6 bases clipped from V and 1 base from J, the junction kept 10 bases outside the gene matches. The CDR3 sequence is 16 residues long. Germline assignment: CDR1 MDHEN and CDR2 SYDVKM. CDR3 in DNA: TGTGCCAGCAGGGACGGACAGGGCCTTGAGAACACTGAAGCTTTCTTT. Translating it yields CASRDGQGLENTEAFF.

The chain has TRBV5-1 and TRBJ2-3, with TRBD2 identical over 9 bases. V was clipped by 5 bases and J by 2 bases; unmatched bases: 3. The V gene's germline CDR1 is SGHRS and CDR2 YFSETQ. There are 14 residues in the CDR3. CDR3 coding DNA: TGCGCCAGCAGACGACTAGCGGTCACAGATACGCAGTATTTT. As protein: CASRRLAVTDTQYF.

This clonotype was counted many times. The chain recombines TRBV25-1 with TRBJ1-1, with TRBD1 matching 9 bases. The germline V gene has CDR1 MGHDK and CDR2 SYGVNS. The CDR3 has 16 amino acids. V trimming: 6 bases; J trimming: 4 bases; junction bases outside the gene matches: 12. DNA of the CDR3: TGTGCCAGCAGCTCCCCCGGGACAGGGAAGGGCACTGAAGCTTTCTTT. Translating it yields CASSSPGTGKGTEAFF.

V is TRBV5-1 and J is TRBJ1-5; 8 nucleotides line up with TRBD1. The V gene's germline CDR1 is SGHRS and CDR2 YFSETQ. V shed 3 bases, J shed 2 bases, and the junction held 4 bases outside the gene matches. The CDR3 runs 15 residues. CDR3 DNA sequence: TGCGCCAGCAGCTACGGGACAGGCCGCAATCAGCCCCAGCATTTT. This sequence encodes CASSYGTGRNQPQHF.

The sample holds many counts of this clonotype. The V gene is TRBV2, the J gene TRBJ2-7; 8 bases align to TRBD2. This CDR3 has 15 residues. V lost 2 bases and J lost 4; bases outside the gene matches: 7. The germline CDR1 and CDR2 sequences are SNHLY and FYNNEI. CDR3 sequence reads: CASSEPGGPLYEQYF. The CDR3 bases are TGTGCCAGCAGTGAACCGGGAGGGCCCTTGTACGAGCAGTACTTC.

This sequence joins TRBV3-1 and TRBJ2-7; either TRBD1 or TRBD2 may supply D (5 bases each). The CDR3 loop spans 15 amino acids. V was shortened by 2 bases and J by 5 bases, with 16 bases between the two germline ends. CDR1 and CDR2 (germline): LGHDT, YNNKEL (reference sequence). In DNA form, the CDR3 reads TGTGCCAGCAGCCAAACCCGGGACCCCTCAAACGAGCAGTACTTC. It codes for CASSQTRDPSNEQYF.

The chain uses TRBV6-2 or TRBV6-3 and TRBJ2-7; D is possibly TRBD2 (10 bases). CDR3 length equals 19 residues. The ends were cut back, 2 bases at V and 2 bases at J, with 25 bases in the middle. Germline V gene sequence: CDR1 MNHEY, CDR2 SVGEGT. The CDR3 reads CASSYSGGGGTGWTYEQYF. The CDR3, as DNA: TGTGCCAGCAGTTACAGCGGGGGGGGGGGGACAGGGTGGACCTACGAGCAGTACTTC.

This clonotype was counted only a few times. The rearrangement uses TRBV7-8 and TRBJ2-2, with 9 bases matching TRBD2. With 5 bases clipped from V and 5 bases from J, the junction kept 6 bases outside the gene matches. Germline V gene lookup returns CDR1 SGHVS and CDR2 FQNEAQ. The CDR3 has 15 residues. CDR3 sequence reads: CASSVSGSGTGELFF. The CDR3 DNA sequence: TGTGCCAGCAGCGTTAGCGGGAGCGGTACCGGGGAGCTGTTTTTT.

The chain carries TRBV11-2 and TRBJ1-6; a weak D match, TRBD1 (6 bases). V was shortened by 5 bases and J by 8 bases, with 13 bases between the two germline ends. CDR1 and CDR2 (germline): SGHAT, FQNNGV. CDR3 length equals 14 residues. This CDR3 is CASSIGQRDSPLHF. CDR3 sequence (DNA): TGTGCCAGCAGCATAGGACAGAGGGATTCACCCCTCCACTTT.

This clonotype appeared many times. The CDR3 reads CASSLSWQETQYF. In DNA form, the CDR3 reads TGTGCCAGCAGCTTATCCTGGCAAGAGACCCAGTACTTC. This rearrangement joins TRBV7-2 to TRBJ2-5; D gene ambiguous. Germline lookup yields CDR1 SGHTA and CDR2 FQGNSA. V was cut by 2 bases and J by 2 bases, with 6 bases left in between. The CDR3 length is 13 residues.

V usage is TRBV14 and J usage is TRBJ1-2; D is uncertain. Trimming shortened V by 1 base and J by 8 bases, and 17 bases separated the two germline ends. CDR1 is SGHDN and CDR2 is FVKESK in the germline V gene. There are 15 residues in the CDR3. CDR3 nucleotides: TGTGCCAGCAGCCAAGGGTCCCGGTGTAAGGCGGGCTACACCTTC. It translates to CASSQGSRCKAGYTF.

There are many counts of this clonotype. This chain links TRBV7-3 with TRBJ2-5; 12 bases fit TRBD2. CDR3 length equals 15 residues. Germline V gene sequence: CDR1 SGHTA, CDR2 FQGTGA. V lost 5 bases, J lost 5 bases, and 6 bases stayed unmatched. The CDR3 loop reads CASSRGLAGWETQYF. The CDR3 DNA follows: TGTGCCAGCAGCAGAGGACTAGCGGGATGGGAGACCCAGTACTTC.

The table lists this clonotype with many counts. The rearrangement links TRBV7-9 to TRBJ2-7; D gene ambiguous. The CDR3 runs to 11 residues. Trimming removed 5 bases from V and 2 bases from J, with 4 bases in between. Germline CDR1 and CDR2: SEHNR and FQNEAQ (reference sequence). DNA for the CDR3: TGTGCCAGCAGCGTTACCTACGAGCAGTACTTC. This encodes CASSVTYEQYF.

This clonotype was counted at least ten times. The rearrangement joins TRBV27 to TRBJ1-2, with D tentatively TRBD1 (5 bases). The germline V gene encodes CDR1 MNHEY and CDR2 SMNVEV (reference sequence). This CDR3 contains 18 residues. V gave up 10 bases and J gave up 5 bases, with 32 bases separating them. The CDR3 bases are TGTGCCACCAGAGGACCCAAGGGGTCGGAACGTCGGGGTTATGGCTACACCTTC. Amino acids: CATRGPKGSERRGYGYTF.

This clonotype was picked up a small number of times. J is TRBJ2-4 and V is TRBV5-1; no definite D call. CDR1 is SGHRS, CDR2 YFSETQ, per germline. The CDR3 extends over 13 amino acids. With 0 bases removed from V and 2 bases from J, the gap between germline ends came to 3 bases. This CDR3 is CASSLGSKNIQYF. The CDR3 bases are TGCGCCAGCAGCTTGGGCTCCAAAAACATTCAGTACTTC.

This chain links TRBV4-1 with TRBJ1-4, with D maybe TRBD1 (5 bases). CDR1 is MGHRA, CDR2 YSYEKL, per germline. The germline V and J ends were trimmed by 2 bases and 2 bases, with 15 bases remaining between them. This CDR3 is built from 17 residues. CDR3 nucleotides: TGCGCCAGCAGCCAATGGTCGCGGGGCGAGACTAATGAAAAACTGTTTTTT. It translates to CASSQWSRGETNEKLFF.

V is TRBV7-9 and J is TRBJ1-2, with 8 bases lining up with TRBD1. V trimming: 0 bases; J trimming: 8 bases; junction bases outside the gene matches: 14. This CDR3 spans 17 amino acids. CDR1 is SEHNR and CDR2 is FQNEAQ in the germline V gene (reference sequence). The CDR3, as DNA: TGTGCCAGCAGCTTAGCGGGGGGCCAGGGGGCTACGATCGGCTACACCTTC. This encodes CASSLAGGQGATIGYTF. The full variable domain, its missing parts supplied by reference TRBV7-9 and TRBJ1-2, is DTGVSQNPRHKITKRGQNVTFRCDPISEHNRLYWYRQTLGQGPEFLTYFQNEAQLEKSRLLSDRFSAERPKGSFSTLEIQRTEQGDSAMYLCASSLAGGQGATIGYTFGSGTRLTVV.

This clonotype was seen ten or more times. The CDR3 is CASSLGGGRADEQYF. The DNA of the CDR3 is TGTGCCAGCAGCCTCGGGGGCGGGAGGGCCGACGAGCAGTACTTC. The chain combines TRBV2 with TRBJ2-7; 9 positions agree with TRBD2. There are 15 residues in the CDR3. After removal of 6 bases from V and 5 bases from J, the junction contained 11 bases not matched to a gene. CDR1 SNHLY and CDR2 FYNNEI come from the germline V gene.

V is TRBV27 and J is TRBJ2-1; 16 nucleotides match TRBD2. V gave up 3 bases and J gave up 0 bases; unmatched junction bases: 11. Germline CDR1 is MNHEY and CDR2 is SMNVEV (reference sequence). The CDR3 covers 21 residues. Here the CDR3 DNA reads TGTGCCAGCAGTTTTCTCGAGGGACTAGCGGGAGGGCCGAGCTCCTACAATGAGCAGTTCTTC. This gives the protein CASSFLEGLAGGPSSYNEQFF.